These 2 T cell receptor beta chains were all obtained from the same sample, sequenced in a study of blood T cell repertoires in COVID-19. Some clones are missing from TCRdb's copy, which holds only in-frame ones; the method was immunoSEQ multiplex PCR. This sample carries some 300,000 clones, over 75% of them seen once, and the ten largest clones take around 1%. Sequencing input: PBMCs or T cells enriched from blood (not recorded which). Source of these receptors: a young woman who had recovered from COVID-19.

Written as DNA, the CDR3 is TGTGCCAGCAGTTTGGGAAAACGTTTGACAGCCTACTATGGCTACACCTTC. It codes for CASSLGKRLTAYYGYTF. The chain employs TRBV28 and TRBJ1-2, with D perhaps matching TRBD1 (5 bases). CDR1 is MDHEN and CDR2 is SYDVKM in the germline V gene. V gave up 3 bases and J gave up 3 bases, with 20 bases separating them. The CDR3 length is 17 residues.

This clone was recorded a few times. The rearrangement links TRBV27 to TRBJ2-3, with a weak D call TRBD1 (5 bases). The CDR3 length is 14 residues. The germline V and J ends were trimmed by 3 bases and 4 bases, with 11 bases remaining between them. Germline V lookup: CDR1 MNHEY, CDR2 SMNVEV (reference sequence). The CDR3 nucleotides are TGTGCCAGCAGTTTCAGGGTAAGGCCAGATACGCAGTATTTT. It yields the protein CASSFRVRPDTQYF.